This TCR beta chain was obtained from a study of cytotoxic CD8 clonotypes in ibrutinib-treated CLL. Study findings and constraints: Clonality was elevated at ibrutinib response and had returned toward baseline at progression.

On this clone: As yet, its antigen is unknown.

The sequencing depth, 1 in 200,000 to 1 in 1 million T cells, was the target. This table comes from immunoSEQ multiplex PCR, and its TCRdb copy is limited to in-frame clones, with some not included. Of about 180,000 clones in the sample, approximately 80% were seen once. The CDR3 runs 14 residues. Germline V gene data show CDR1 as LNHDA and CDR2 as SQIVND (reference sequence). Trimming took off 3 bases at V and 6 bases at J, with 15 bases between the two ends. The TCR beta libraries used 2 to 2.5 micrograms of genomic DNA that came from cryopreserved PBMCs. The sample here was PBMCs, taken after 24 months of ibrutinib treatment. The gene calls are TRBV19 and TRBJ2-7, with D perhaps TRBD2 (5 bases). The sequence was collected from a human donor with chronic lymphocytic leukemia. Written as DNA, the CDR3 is TGTGCCAGTAGTATTTACGGGATAGGGTCCGAGCAGTACTTC. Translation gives CASSIYGIGSEQYF.